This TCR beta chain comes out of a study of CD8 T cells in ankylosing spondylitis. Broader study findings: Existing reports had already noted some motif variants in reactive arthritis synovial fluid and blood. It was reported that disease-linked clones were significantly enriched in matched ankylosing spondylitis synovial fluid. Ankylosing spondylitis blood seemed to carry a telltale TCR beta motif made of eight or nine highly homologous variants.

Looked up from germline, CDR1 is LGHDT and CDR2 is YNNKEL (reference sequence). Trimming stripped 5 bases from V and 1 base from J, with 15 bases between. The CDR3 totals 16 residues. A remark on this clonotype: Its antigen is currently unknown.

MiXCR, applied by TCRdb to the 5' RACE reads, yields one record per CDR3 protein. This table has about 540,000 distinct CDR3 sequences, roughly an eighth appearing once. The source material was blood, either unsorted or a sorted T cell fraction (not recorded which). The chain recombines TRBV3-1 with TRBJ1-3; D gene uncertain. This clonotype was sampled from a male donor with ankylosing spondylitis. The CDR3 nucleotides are TGTGCCAGCAGCATCCCGGGAGTACCTTCTGGAAACACCATATATTTT. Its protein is CASSIPGVPSGNTIYF.